The clone carrying this T cell receptor beta chain was recorded a few times. Its antigen is unknown. This sample is part of a study of T cell responses to AZD1222 COVID-19 vaccine. Study conclusions and caveats: Clonal diversity was possibly underestimated, and white British individuals and females predominated among donors.

CDR1 and CDR2 from the germline V gene are MDHEN and SYDVKM. The V end was cut by 4 bases, the J end by 7 bases, with 8 bases between. The CDR3 totals 12 residues. The assay was immunoSEQ multiplex PCR, and TCRdb's table has in-frame clones only and misses some. Found here are about 120,000 clones, roughly 90% of them singletons; the top ten hold about 14%. This rearrangement joins TRBV28 to TRBJ1-5, with D hard to call. The input for sequencing was peripheral blood, taken on day 0 of AZD1222 vaccination. This TCR derives from an adult in good health. The CDR3 DNA sequence: TGTGCCAGCAGTTCCCTCAGCCAGCCCCAGCATTTT. Encoded protein: CASSSLSQPQHF.